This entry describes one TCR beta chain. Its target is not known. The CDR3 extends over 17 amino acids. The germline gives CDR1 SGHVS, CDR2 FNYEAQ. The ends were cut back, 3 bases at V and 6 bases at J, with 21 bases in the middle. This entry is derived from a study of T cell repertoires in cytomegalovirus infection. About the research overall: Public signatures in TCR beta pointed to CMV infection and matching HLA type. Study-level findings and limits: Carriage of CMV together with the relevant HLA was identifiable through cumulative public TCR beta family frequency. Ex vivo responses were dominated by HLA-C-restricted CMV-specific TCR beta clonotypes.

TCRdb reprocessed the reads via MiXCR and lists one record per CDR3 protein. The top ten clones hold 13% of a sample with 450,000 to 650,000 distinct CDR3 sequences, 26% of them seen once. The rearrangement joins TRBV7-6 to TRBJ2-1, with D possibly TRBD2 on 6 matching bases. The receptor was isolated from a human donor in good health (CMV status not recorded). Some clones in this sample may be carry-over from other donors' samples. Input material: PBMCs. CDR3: CASSFSLAVSPGNEQFF. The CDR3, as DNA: TGTGCCAGCAGCTTTTCCTTAGCGGTATCCCCGGGCAATGAGCAGTTCTTC. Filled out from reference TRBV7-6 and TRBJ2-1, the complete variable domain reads GAGVSQSPRYKVTKRGQDVALRCDPISGHVSLYWYRQALGQGPEFLTYFNYEAQQDKSGLPNDRFSAERPEGSISTLTIQRTEQRDSAMYRCASSFSLAVSPGNEQFFGPGTRLTVL.